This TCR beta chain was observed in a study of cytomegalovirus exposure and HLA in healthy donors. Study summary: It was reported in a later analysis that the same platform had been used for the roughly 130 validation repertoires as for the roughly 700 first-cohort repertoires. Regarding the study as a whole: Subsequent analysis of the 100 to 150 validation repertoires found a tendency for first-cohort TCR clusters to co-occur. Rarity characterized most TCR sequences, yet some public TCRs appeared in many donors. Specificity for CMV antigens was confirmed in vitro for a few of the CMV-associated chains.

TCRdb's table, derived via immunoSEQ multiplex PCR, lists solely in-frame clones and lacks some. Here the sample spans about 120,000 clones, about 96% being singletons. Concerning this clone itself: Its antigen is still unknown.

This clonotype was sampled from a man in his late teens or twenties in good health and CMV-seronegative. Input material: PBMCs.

CDR3 amino acids: CASSLAGGKNIQYF. The CDR3 DNA reads as TGTGCCAGCAGCTTAGCCGGGGGCAAAAACATTCAGTACTTC. The V gene is TRBV7-2, the J gene TRBJ2-4; TRBD2 might be the D (6 bases). Germline loops: CDR1 SGHTA, CDR2 FQGNSA. The CDR3 has 14 residues. The V and J ends lost 0 bases and 3 bases respectively, with 6 bases between them.